These 13 T cell receptor beta chains share one sample of origin, sequenced in a study of cytomegalovirus exposure and HLA in healthy donors. Primers for the PCR totalled 60 Vbeta and 13 Jbeta. Produced via immunoSEQ multiplex PCR; TCRdb's table is partial and in-frame only. The table shows approximately 100,000 clones, with around 80% occurring only once. The specimen sequenced was PBMCs. Receptors were obtained from a male donor in good health and CMV-seropositive.

V is TRBV7-2 and J is TRBJ1-4; D might be TRBD1 (5 bases). Germline V gives CDR1 SGHTA, CDR2 FQGNSA. This CDR3 region has 15 residues. V lost 2 bases to trimming and J lost 7 bases, with 14 bases between them. Here the CDR3 reads CASSLQGSRPEKLFF. The CDR3 DNA reads as TGTGCCAGCAGCTTACAGGGTAGCCGCCCTGAAAAACTGTTTTTT.

The chain joins TRBV5-6 to TRBJ1-1; D gene unclear. The V gene lost 4 bases and the J gene lost 0 bases, with 13 bases spanning the gap. CDR1 and CDR2 (germline): SGHDT, YYEEEE. CDR3 length equals 15 residues. This CDR3 reads CASSRRRVLNTEAFF. The CDR3 region has the DNA TGTGCCAGCAGCCGCAGGAGGGTATTGAACACTGAAGCTTTCTTT.

This rearrangement joins TRBV28 to TRBJ1-3, with TRBD1 matching over 10 bases. The length of the CDR3 is 16 residues. The V segment lost 4 bases and the J segment 3 bases; nucleotides outside the gene matches: 6. Germline assignment: CDR1 MDHEN and CDR2 SYDVKM. The CDR3 sequence: CASSSSGTGVGNTIYF. CDR3 DNA sequence: TGTGCCAGCAGTTCCTCCGGGACAGGGGTTGGAAACACCATATATTTT.

The V and J genes are TRBV19 and TRBJ1-5, with 8 bases matching TRBD1. The germline V gene has CDR1 LNHDA and CDR2 SQIVND (reference sequence). The CDR3 contains 16 residues. V lost 5 bases and J lost 11; bases outside the gene matches: 17. The CDR3 coding sequence is TGTGCCAGTAGTGCCCCCCCGGGACAGGCGGGTGTGACCCAGCATTTT. Translated, it gives CASSAPPGQAGVTQHF.

V and J are TRBV6-1 and TRBJ2-2, with 9 bases identical to TRBD1. The CDR3 totals 16 residues. In germline, CDR1 is MNHNS, CDR2 SASEGT. V gave up 4 bases and J gave up 5 bases; unmatched junction bases: 8. This CDR3 is CASSASSGTGTGELFF. The CDR3 region has the DNA TGTGCCAGCAGTGCTTCCTCCGGGACAGGGACCGGGGAGCTGTTTTTT.

This sequence joins TRBV19 and TRBJ1-2, with 7 bases matching TRBD1. The CDR3 spans 12 residues. Trimming removed 8 bases from V and 7 bases from J; junction bases left unmatched: 7. Germline V gene lookup returns CDR1 LNHDA and CDR2 SQIVND (reference sequence). The CDR3 here is CASGQGGCGYTF. The CDR3 DNA is TGTGCCAGTGGCCAAGGGGGCTGTGGCTACACCTTC. The whole variable domain, filled in from reference TRBV19 and TRBJ1-2, reads DGGITQSPKYLFRKEGQNVTLSCEQNLNHDAMYWYRQDPGQGLRLIYYSQIVNDFQKGDIAEGYSVSREKKESFPLTVTSAQKNPTAFYLCASGQGGCGYTFGSGTRLTVV.

V gene TRBV19 combines with J gene TRBJ1-2, with D possibly TRBD1 on 5 matching bases. From germline, CDR1 is LNHDA and CDR2 SQIVND (reference sequence). The CDR3 length is 12 residues. V lost 10 bases and J 8 bases, leaving 17 bases between the germline ends. In DNA form, the CDR3 reads TGTGCCACGGGGGAGTATCCGTACGGCTACACCTTC. Translated, it gives CATGEYPYGYTF.

The genes are TRBV29-1 and TRBJ2-1, with 12 bases lining up with TRBD2. The CDR3 runs to 17 residues. The trim removed 6 bases at V and 7 bases at J, leaving 16 bases unmatched. Germline-derived CDR1 and CDR2 are SQVTM and ANQGSEA. The CDR3 sequence: CSVTGLAGGSQWNEQFF. The CDR3 DNA reads TGCAGCGTCACCGGTCTAGCGGGGGGGTCCCAATGGAATGAGCAGTTCTTC.

The rearrangement links TRBV7-9 to TRBJ2-5, with D possibly being TRBD1 (6 bases). Germline lookup yields CDR1 SEHNR and CDR2 FQNEAQ (reference sequence). V was cut by 8 bases and J by 3 bases, with 19 bases left in between. This CDR3 region has 15 residues. The CDR3 region is CASEPSARGEETQYF. CDR3 bases: TGTGCCAGCGAACCCTCCGCCAGGGGCGAAGAGACCCAGTACTTC.

The rearrangement joins TRBV25-1 to TRBJ2-5; weak D call: TRBD1 (6 bases). Trimming cost V 6 bases and J 3 bases, with 11 bases left between them. Germline CDR1 MGHDK, CDR2 SYGVNS. The CDR3 totals 13 residues. CDR3 nucleotides: TGTGCCAGCAGCGGACAGACCAAAGAGACCCAGTACTTC. The encoded protein is CASSGQTKETQYF. Full variable domain (rest looked up from reference TRBV25-1 and TRBJ2-5): EADIYQTPRYLVIGTGKKITLECSQTMGHDKMYWYQQDPGMELHLIHYSYGVNSTEKGDLSSESTVSRIRTEHFPLTLESARPSHTSQYLCASSGQTKETQYFGPGTRLLVL.

The V gene is TRBV7-9, the J gene TRBJ2-2; TRBD2 agrees at 8 bases. From germline, CDR1 is SEHNR and CDR2 FQNEAQ (reference sequence). The ends lost 5 bases at V and 6 bases at J; junction bases unmatched: 8. This CDR3 region has 15 residues. This CDR3 reads CASSHGTSGAGELFF. CDR3 nucleotides: TGTGCCAGCAGCCACGGGACTAGTGGCGCCGGGGAGCTGTTTTTT.

The V call is TRBV5-1, the J call TRBJ2-1; possible D gene TRBD2, 6 bases. V was cut by 1 base and J by 2 bases, with 13 bases left in between. The CDR3 has 16 amino acids. Germline V lookup: CDR1 SGHRS, CDR2 YFSETQ. This CDR3 is CASSLTTTGAYNEQFF. The CDR3 bases are TGCGCCAGCAGCTTGACGACAACGGGGGCCTACAATGAGCAGTTCTTC.

The chain links TRBV2 to TRBJ2-1; TRBD2 aligns across 10 bases. The CDR3 runs 16 residues. Trimming removed 6 bases from V and 5 bases from J; junction bases left unmatched: 10. Per the germline V gene, CDR1 is SNHLY and CDR2 is FYNNEI. The CDR3 sequence is CASRTLAGPPHNEQFF. The CDR3 DNA sequence: TGTGCCAGCAGGACACTAGCGGGGCCCCCACACAATGAGCAGTTCTTC.